This T cell receptor (beta chain) was obtained from a study of blood T cell repertoires in COVID-19. Looking at the study overall: Acute-phase and convalescent COVID-19 samples originated in the United States, Italy and Spain.

Germline loops: CDR1 SGDLS, CDR2 YYNGEE. J was trimmed by 4 bases and V by 0 bases; bases with no gene match: 4. The CDR3 has 16 amino acids. This clone was recorded a few times. The authors' processing: From reference gene primer amplification, estimates of nucleated cell counts were derived. Sequencing was performed with immunoSEQ multiplex PCR; in TCRdb, only in-frame clones are kept and a portion is missing. V and J calls and clone size follow that table, whereas D and trimming were derived from the DNA. The table shows roughly 89,000 clones, with approximately 81% occurring only once. This chain uses TRBV9 with TRBJ2-3, with 11 bases matching TRBD2. This clonotype was sampled from a woman older than 75 with acute or convalescent COVID-19. What was sequenced was peripheral blood. The CDR3 region has the DNA TGTGCCAGCAGCGTAGGTAGCGGGGGGGCCCCAGATACGCAGTATTTT. Amino acid sequence: CASSVGSGGAPDTQYF.